This TCR beta chain stems from a study of T cell repertoires in cytomegalovirus infection. MiXCR, applied by TCRdb to the reads, yields one record per CDR3 protein. The sample has 480,000 or so distinct CDR3 sequences; roughly 10% are singletons. Germline V gene sequence: CDR1 DFQATT, CDR2 SNEGSKA (reference sequence). V was clipped by 0 bases and J by 8 bases, with 14 bases between them. The CDR3 loop spans 14 amino acids. The sequence was obtained from a human donor in good health (CMV status not recorded). Some clones in this sample may be carry-over from other donors' samples. Sequenced input: PBMCs. The genes are TRBV20-1 and TRBJ2-1; maybe TRBD2 (5 bases). The CDR3 DNA reads TGCAGTGCTAGAGATCAGAGGGAGCTTGATGAGCAGTTCTTC. This translates into CSARDQRELDEQFF.